This T cell receptor (beta chain) was identified during a study of early T cells in non-severe SARS-CoV-2 infection. Study-level results: Lookups in VDJdb leaned toward anti-spike CD8 responses and missed private and CD4 specificities.

Individual cDNA molecules each received unique molecular identifiers attached to them. TCRdb called the 5' RACE reads again in MiXCR, with one record for every CDR3 protein. The sample records about 68,000 distinct CDR3 sequences, less than 15% being singletons. V shed 4 bases and J shed 2 bases, with 7 bases lying between them. The CDR3 extends over 13 amino acids. Notes on this clonotype: The antigen is undetermined.

The clonotype was recovered from an adult who was a healthcare worker with PCR-confirmed SARS-CoV-2 infection or an uninfected control (not recorded which). The specimen sequenced was whole blood. The chain combines TRBV12-3 or TRBV12-4 with TRBJ2-3; D may be TRBD1 or TRBD2 (6 bases each). CDR3 sequence: CASSWGATDTQYF. CDR3 in DNA: TGTGCCAGCAGTTGGGGGGCCACAGATACGCAGTATTTT.